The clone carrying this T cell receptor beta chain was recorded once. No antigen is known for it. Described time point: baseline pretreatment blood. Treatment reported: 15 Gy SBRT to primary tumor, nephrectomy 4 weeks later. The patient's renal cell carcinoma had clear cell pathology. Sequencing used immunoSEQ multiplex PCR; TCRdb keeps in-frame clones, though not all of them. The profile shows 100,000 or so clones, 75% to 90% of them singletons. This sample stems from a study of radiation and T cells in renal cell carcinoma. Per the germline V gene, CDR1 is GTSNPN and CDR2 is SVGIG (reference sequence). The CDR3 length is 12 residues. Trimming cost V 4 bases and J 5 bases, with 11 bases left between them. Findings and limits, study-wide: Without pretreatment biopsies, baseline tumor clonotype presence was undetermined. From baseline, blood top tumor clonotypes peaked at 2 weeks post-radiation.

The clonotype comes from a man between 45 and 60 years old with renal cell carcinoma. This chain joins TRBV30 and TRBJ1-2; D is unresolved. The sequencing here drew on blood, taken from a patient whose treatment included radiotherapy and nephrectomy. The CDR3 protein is CAWTEYPYGYTF. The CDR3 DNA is TGTGCCTGGACCGAGTACCCATATGGCTACACCTTC. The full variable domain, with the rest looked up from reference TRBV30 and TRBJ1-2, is SQTIHQWPATLVQPVGSPLSLECTVEGTSNPNLYWYRQAAGRGLQLLFYSVGIGQISSEVPQNLSASRPQDRQFILSSKKLLLSDSGFYLCAWTEYPYGYTFGSGTRLTVV.